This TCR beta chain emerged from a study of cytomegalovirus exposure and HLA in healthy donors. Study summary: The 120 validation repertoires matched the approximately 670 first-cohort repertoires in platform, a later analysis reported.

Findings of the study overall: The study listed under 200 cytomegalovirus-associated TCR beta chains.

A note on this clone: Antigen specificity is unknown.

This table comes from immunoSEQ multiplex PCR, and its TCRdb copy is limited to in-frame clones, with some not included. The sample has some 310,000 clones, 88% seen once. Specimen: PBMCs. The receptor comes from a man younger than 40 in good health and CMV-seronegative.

CDR3 in amino acids: CASSVGVSNQPQHF. DNA of the CDR3: TGTGCCAGCAGTGTCGGGGTAAGCAATCAGCCCCAGCATTTT. The chain is built from TRBV2 and TRBJ1-5, with D uncertain. The CDR3 covers 14 residues. V was shortened by 4 bases and J by 1 base, with 8 bases between the two germline ends. Germline CDR1 is SNHLY and CDR2 is FYNNEI.